This entry lists 12 T cell receptor beta chains sequenced from one sample in a study of blood T cell repertoires in COVID-19 (dated by TCRdb to 2018 to 2020). The library was generated by the immunoSEQ multiplex PCR assay. The clones in this table, taken by TCRdb from immuneACCESS, are in-frame only. Not every clone is retained; where verified, under half of the shortfall comes from an unresolved V gene, and the cause of the rest is unknown. Within this sample are about 260,000 clones, with around nine tenths of them counted one time only. Roughly 4.9% of the sample is in the top ten clones. The sequencing sample was made of peripheral blood. All receptors derive from a woman aged 60-75 years with COVID-19, enrolled during active disease.

The V call is TRBV14, the J call TRBJ1-1; D perhaps matches TRBD1 (6 bases). Between the trimmed V and J ends, which lost 0 bases and 3 bases, there was a span of 17 bases. The CDR3 consists of 17 residues. Germline CDR1 is SGHDN and CDR2 is FVKESK. CDR3 loop: CASSQERGGLGHTEAFF. The DNA for the CDR3 is TGTGCCAGCAGCCAAGAAAGGGGGGGCCTGGGGCACACTGAAGCTTTCTTT. The full variable domain, with the rest looked up from reference TRBV14 and TRBJ1-1, is EAGVTQFPSHSVIEKGQTVTLRCDPISGHDNLYWYRRVMGKEIKFLLHFVKESKQDESGMPNNRFLAERTGGTYSTLKVQPAELEDSGVYFCASSQERGGLGHTEAFFGQGTRLTVV.

The rearrangement joins TRBV5-4 to TRBJ2-2; TRBD2 agrees at 9 bases. The CDR3 extends over 16 amino acids. Germline V gives CDR1 SGHNT, CDR2 YYREEE (reference sequence). The J segment lost 0 bases and the V segment lost 3 bases, leaving 3 bases of the junction unmatched. The CDR3 loop reads CASSSGLATNTGELFF. Written as DNA, the CDR3 is TGTGCCAGCAGCTCCGGACTAGCGACGAACACCGGGGAGCTGTTTTTT.

V usage is TRBV27 and J usage is TRBJ2-2, with 9 nucleotides matching TRBD2. Germline V gives CDR1 MNHEY, CDR2 SMNVEV (reference sequence). The V segment lost 6 bases and the J segment 0 bases; nucleotides outside the gene matches: 11. CDR3 length: 18 residues. Here the CDR3 DNA reads TGTGCCAGCAGCCCGGGACTAGCTCGACGGGCGAACACCGGGGAGCTGTTTTTT. Translation gives CASSPGLARRANTGELFF.

This chain connects TRBV7-8 to TRBJ2-2; 9 nucleotides agree with TRBD2. The germline V gene has CDR1 SGHVS and CDR2 FQNEAQ. The CDR3 has 20 residues. After removal of 1 base from V and 0 bases from J, the junction contained 12 bases not matched to a gene. The CDR3 bases are TGTGCCAGCAGCTTAGGAACTTTTAGCGGGAGTCGTTCGAACACCGGGGAGCTGTTTTTT. This gives the protein CASSLGTFSGSRSNTGELFF.

Only one count was recorded for this clone. The V and J genes are TRBV9 and TRBJ1-3; tentatively, D is TRBD1 (5 bases). The V end was cut by 3 bases, the J end by 0 bases, with 19 bases between. CDR1 SGDLS and CDR2 YYNGEE come from the germline V gene. The CDR3 runs 18 residues. The CDR3 is CASSERVGGSSSGNTIYF. CDR3 coding DNA: TGTGCCAGCAGCGAGAGGGTCGGGGGGTCTAGCTCTGGAAACACCATATATTTT. The full variable domain, rest sourced from reference TRBV9 and TRBJ1-3, is DSGVTQTPKHLITATGQRVTLRCSPRSGDLSVYWYQQSLDQGLQFLIQYYNGEERAKGNILERFSAQQFPDLHSELNLSSLELGDSALYFCASSERVGGSSSGNTIYFGEGSWLTVV.

This chain links TRBV19 with TRBJ2-5, with 8 positions matching TRBD2. CDR1 LNHDA and CDR2 SQIVND come from the germline V gene (reference sequence). With V trimmed by 0 bases and J by 4 bases, 4 bases remained unmatched. The CDR3 has 15 residues. CDR3 coding DNA: TGTGCCAGTAGTATAGATTCTCGGGGGGGAGAGACCCAGTACTTC. It encodes CASSIDSRGGETQYF.

The chain links TRBV28 to TRBJ1-5; D might be TRBD1 (5 bases). Germline V gene data show CDR1 as MDHEN and CDR2 as SYDVKM. Deletions cut 6 bases from V and 6 bases from J, with 9 bases between. This CDR3 comprises 12 residues. The CDR3 DNA is TGTGCCAGCAGGCCAGGGTCTCAGCCCCAGCATTTT. Protein product: CASRPGSQPQHF.

The genes are TRBV27 and TRBJ2-7; D gene ambiguous. Germline values: CDR1 MNHEY, CDR2 SMNVEV (reference sequence). This CDR3 is 15 amino acids long. The V end was cut by 6 bases, the J end by 0 bases, with 15 bases between. This chain's CDR3 is CASRKAAVPSYEQYF. The CDR3 nucleotides read TGTGCCAGCAGAAAGGCGGCGGTACCCTCCTACGAGCAGTACTTC.

V is TRBV7-2 and J is TRBJ1-2, with 7 bases that match TRBD1. This CDR3 comprises 14 residues. Looked up from germline, CDR1 is SGHTA and CDR2 is FQGNSA. V shed 8 bases, J shed 4 bases, and the junction held 10 bases outside the gene matches. This CDR3 reads CASSPGGSSYGYTF. CDR3 nucleotides: TGTGCCAGCTCCCCAGGGGGGTCGAGCTATGGCTACACCTTC.

In this sample, this clone turned up many times. The chain has TRBV11-3 and TRBJ2-2; the D is unclear. Trimming left V 5 bases short and J 4 bases short, with 11 bases between. This CDR3 contains 14 residues. The germline V gene encodes CDR1 SGHNT and CDR2 YENEEA. CDR3 loop: CASSPPPGTGELFF. CDR3 sequence (DNA): TGTGCCAGCAGCCCCCCTCCAGGCACCGGGGAGCTGTTTTTT.

The V gene is TRBV4-1, the J gene TRBJ1-2; D perhaps matches TRBD1 (5 bases). Trimming removed 0 bases at V and 4 bases at J, with 18 bases between. CDR1 and CDR2 (germline): MGHRA, YSYEKL. The length of the CDR3 is 17 residues. The CDR3 reads CASSQEGRLQGLYGYTF. CDR3 nucleotides: TGCGCCAGCAGCCAAGAAGGACGGCTCCAGGGTCTCTATGGCTACACCTTC.

The table lists this clone with a count of one. The genes are TRBV9 and TRBJ2-3, with TRBD2 matching 10 bases. V shed 0 bases, J shed 4 bases, and the junction held 8 bases outside the gene matches. The CDR3 has 17 residues. CDR1 SGDLS and CDR2 YYNGEE come from the germline V gene. DNA of the CDR3: TGTGCCAGCAGCGTAGCTCCAGCGGGAGGGATCGCAGATACGCAGTATTTT. Translation: CASSVAPAGGIADTQYF.